This T cell receptor (beta chain) was found in a study of CD8+CD57+ T cells in acquired aplastic anemia. Background on the study: Recorded DNA amounts for sorted CD4+ and CD8+ cells had an average of 3.2 ug. Healthy donors gave 10 million or so reads on average for CD4+ cells.

Points on this clonotype: Its antigen remains unknown. One end of the junction does not line up with germline, which may come from a read error.

The CDR3 is 14 residues long. Looked up from germline, CDR1 is SGHTA and CDR2 is FQGNSA. Both TCR beta VDJ combination and CDR3 sequence profiling were carried out. Genomic DNA was the template for this profiling. TCRdb re-analysed the reads in MiXCR, keeping a single row per CDR3 protein. The profile shows 190,000 or so distinct CDR3 sequences, over 60% of them singletons. Study-wide points: Around 30 sequences, all CD8+ CDR3, were shared between patients and controls.

The sample consisted of sorted CD4+, CD8+, or CD8+CD57+ T cells (not recorded which) from PBMCs. This rearrangement joins TRBV7-2 to TRBJ1-2, with D hard to call. This clonotype was obtained from a human donor in good health. This chain's CDR3 is CASSQDFGNCGYTF. In DNA form, the CDR3 reads TGTGCCAGCAGCCAAGATTTCGGGAACTGTGGCTACACCTTC.